The entry below describes one T cell receptor (beta chain). The CDR3 loop spans 18 amino acids. CDR1 and CDR2 (germline): LNHDA, SQIVND (reference sequence). Trimming shortened V by 3 bases and J by 5 bases, and 23 bases separated the two germline ends. In the original analysis: Estimates of nucleated cell counts were drawn from the amplification of reference gene primers. Here immunoSEQ multiplex PCR was the method, and the copy in TCRdb shows in-frame clones only, minus some. For V, J and clone size, that table is used; D and trimming come from the DNA. The profile covers under 300,000 clones, with 75% to 90% appearing a single time and over 1.5% taken by the ten largest. All enrollees were roughly 18 to 100 years old and from roughly 26 US areas. Grouping used clinical history reported by participants in a survey and questionnaire. This sample is part of a study of blood T cell repertoires in COVID-19. Looking at the study overall: COVID-19 samples from acute and convalescent phases originated in the United States, Italy and Spain.

The V call is TRBV19, the J call TRBJ2-1; D possibly corresponds to TRBD2 (6 bases). The sequenced material came from PBMCs or T cells enriched from blood (not recorded which). The clonotype originates from a woman between 50 and 59 years old who had recovered from COVID-19. The CDR3 reads CASSIPNPTRMLNNEQFF. CDR3 DNA sequence: TGTGCCAGTAGTATCCCCAACCCGACTAGAATGCTAAACAATGAGCAGTTCTTC.